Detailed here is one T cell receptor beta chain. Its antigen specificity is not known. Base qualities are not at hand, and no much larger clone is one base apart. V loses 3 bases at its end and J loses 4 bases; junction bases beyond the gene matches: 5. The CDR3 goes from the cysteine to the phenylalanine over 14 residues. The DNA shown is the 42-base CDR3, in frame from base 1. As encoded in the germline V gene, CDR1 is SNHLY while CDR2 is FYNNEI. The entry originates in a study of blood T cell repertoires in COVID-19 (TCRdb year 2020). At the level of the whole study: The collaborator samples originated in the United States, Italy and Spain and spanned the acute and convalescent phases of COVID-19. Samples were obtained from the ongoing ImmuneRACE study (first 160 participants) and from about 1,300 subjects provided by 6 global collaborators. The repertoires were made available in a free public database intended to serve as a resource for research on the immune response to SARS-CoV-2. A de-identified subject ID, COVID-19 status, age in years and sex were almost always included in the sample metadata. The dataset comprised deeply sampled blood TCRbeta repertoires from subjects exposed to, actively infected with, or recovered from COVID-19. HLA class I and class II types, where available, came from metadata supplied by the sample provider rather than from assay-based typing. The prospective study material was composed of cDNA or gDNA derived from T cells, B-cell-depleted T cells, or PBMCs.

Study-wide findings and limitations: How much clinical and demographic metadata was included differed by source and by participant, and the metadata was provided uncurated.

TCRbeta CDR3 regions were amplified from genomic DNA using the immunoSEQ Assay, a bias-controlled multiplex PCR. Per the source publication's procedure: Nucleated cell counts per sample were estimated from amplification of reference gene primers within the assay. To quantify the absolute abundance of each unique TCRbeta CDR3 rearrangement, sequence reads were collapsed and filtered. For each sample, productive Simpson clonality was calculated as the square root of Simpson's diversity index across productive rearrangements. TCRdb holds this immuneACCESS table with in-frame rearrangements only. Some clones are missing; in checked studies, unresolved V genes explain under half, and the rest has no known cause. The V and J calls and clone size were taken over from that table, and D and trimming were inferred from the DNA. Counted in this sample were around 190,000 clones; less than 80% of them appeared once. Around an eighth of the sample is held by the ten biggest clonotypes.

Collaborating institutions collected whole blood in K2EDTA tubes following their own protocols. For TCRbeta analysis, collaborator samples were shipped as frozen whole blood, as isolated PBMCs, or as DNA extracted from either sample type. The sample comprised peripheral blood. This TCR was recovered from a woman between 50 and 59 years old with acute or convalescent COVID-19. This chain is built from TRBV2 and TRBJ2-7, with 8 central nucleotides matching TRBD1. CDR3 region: CASSDPDRGYEQYF. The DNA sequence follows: TGTGCCAGCAGTGACCCCGACAGGGGATACGAGCAGTACTTC. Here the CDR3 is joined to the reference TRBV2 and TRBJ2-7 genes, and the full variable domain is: EPEVTQTPSHQVTQMGQEVILRCVPISNHLYFYWYRQILGQKVEFLVSFYNNEISEKSEIFDDQFSVERPDGSNFTLKIRSTKLEDSAMYFCASSDPDRGYEQYFGPGTRLTVT.